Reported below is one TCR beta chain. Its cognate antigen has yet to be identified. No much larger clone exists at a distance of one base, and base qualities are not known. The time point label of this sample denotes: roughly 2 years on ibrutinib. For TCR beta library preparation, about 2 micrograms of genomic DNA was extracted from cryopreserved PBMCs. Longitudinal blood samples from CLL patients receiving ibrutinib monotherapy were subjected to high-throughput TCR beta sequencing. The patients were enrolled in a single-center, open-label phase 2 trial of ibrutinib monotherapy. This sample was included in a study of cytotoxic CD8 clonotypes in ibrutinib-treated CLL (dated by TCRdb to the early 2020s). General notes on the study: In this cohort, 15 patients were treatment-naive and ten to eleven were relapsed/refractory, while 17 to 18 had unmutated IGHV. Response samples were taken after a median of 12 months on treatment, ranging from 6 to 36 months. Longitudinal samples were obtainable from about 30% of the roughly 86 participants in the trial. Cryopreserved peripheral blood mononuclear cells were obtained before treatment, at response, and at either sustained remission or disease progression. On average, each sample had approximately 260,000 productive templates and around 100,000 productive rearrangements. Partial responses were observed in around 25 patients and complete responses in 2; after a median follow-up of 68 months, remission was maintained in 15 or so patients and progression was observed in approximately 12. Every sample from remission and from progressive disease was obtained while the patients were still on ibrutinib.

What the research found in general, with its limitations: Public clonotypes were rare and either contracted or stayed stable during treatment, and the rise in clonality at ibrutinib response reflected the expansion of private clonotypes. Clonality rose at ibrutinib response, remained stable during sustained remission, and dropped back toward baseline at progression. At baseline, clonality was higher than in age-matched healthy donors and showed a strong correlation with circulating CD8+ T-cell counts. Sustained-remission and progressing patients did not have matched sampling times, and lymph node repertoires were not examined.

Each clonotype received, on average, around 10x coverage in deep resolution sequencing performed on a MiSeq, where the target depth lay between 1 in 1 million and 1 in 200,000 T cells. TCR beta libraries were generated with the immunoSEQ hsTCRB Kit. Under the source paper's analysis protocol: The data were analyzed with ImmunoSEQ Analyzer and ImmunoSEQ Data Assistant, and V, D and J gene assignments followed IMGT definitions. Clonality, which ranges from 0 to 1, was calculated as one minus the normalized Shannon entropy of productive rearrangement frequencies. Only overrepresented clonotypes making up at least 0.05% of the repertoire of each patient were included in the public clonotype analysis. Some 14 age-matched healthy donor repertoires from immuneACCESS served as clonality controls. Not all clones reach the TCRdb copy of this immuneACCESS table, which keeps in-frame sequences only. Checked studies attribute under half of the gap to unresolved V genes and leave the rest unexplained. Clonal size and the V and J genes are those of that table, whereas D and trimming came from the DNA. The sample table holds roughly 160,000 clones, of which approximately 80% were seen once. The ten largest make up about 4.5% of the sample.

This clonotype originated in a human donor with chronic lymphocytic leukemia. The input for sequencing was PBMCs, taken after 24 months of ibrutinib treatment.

The CDR3 here reads CATSRDNGRGTEAFF. The DNA sequence is given as TGTGCCACCAGCAGAGATAATGGGAGGGGTACTGAAGCTTTCTTT. The sequence links TRBV15 to TRBJ1-1, with TRBD1 tentatively as D gene (5 bases match). The junction carries 13 bases between V and J, which are trimmed by 0 bases and 5 bases respectively. The CDR3 runs 15 amino acids, cysteine and phenylalanine included. Of all the DNA, just the CDR3 is kept, 45 bases in frame from base 1. As encoded in the germline V gene (reference sequence), CDR1 is LNHNV while CDR2 is YYDKDF.